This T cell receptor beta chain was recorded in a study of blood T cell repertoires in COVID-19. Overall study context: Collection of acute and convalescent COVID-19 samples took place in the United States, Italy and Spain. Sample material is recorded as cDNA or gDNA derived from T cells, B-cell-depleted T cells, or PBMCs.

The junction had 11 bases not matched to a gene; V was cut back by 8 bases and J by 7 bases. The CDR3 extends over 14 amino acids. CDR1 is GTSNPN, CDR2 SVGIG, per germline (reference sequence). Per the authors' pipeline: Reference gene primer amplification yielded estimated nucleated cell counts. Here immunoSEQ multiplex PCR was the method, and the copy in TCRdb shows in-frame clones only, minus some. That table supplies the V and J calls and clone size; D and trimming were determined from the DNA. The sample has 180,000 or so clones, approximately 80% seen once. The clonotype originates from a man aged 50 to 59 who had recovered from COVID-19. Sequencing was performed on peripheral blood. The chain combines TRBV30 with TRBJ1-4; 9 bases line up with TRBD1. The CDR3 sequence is CAGDPGQGGEKLFF. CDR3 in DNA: TGTGCCGGGGACCCGGGACAGGGCGGTGAAAAACTGTTTTTT.